The present T cell receptor (beta chain) was sequenced within a study of cytomegalovirus exposure and HLA in healthy donors. In regard to this clone: Its specificity is unknown.

The study's findings and limits: The authors enumerated roughly 160 TCR beta chains as linked to cytomegalovirus. While the bulk of TCR sequences proved rare, some public TCRs turned up in many donors.

Clones were read by immunoSEQ multiplex PCR, and TCRdb kept only the in-frame ones, dropping some. The profile shows 90,000 to 120,000 clones, approximately 85% of them singletons. CDR1 and CDR2 (germline): PRHDT, FYEKMQ (reference sequence). Trimming took off 3 bases at V and 0 bases at J, with 5 bases between the two ends. CDR3 length equals 13 residues. J is TRBJ1-1 and V is TRBV13; D is ambiguous. The sequenced sample consisted of PBMCs. The TCR was taken from a young woman in good health and CMV-seronegative. The CDR3 loop reads CASSFGLNTEAFF. The CDR3 DNA reads as TGTGCCAGCAGCTTCGGTTTGAACACTGAAGCTTTCTTT. Based on the CDR3 plus reference TRBV13 and TRBJ1-1, the full variable domain is AAGVIQSPRHLIKEKRETATLKCYPIPRHDTVYWYQQGPGQDPQFLISFYEKMQSDKGSIPDRFSAQQFSDYHSELNMSSLELGDSALYFCASSFGLNTEAFFGQGTRLTVV.